This TCR beta chain stems from a study of blood T cell repertoires in COVID-19. Study-level information: Sites across the United States, Italy and Spain contributed samples from acute and convalescent COVID-19.

This CDR3 is built from 16 residues. With 6 bases removed from V and 4 bases from J, the gap between germline ends came to 18 bases. Germline V gives CDR1 LNHDA, CDR2 SQIVND (reference sequence). Assay: immunoSEQ multiplex PCR; the TCRdb copy retains only in-frame clones and omits some. The sample consists of some 99,000 clones, 80% of them appearing once. The sample consisted of peripheral blood. This chain connects TRBV19 to TRBJ2-2; D ambiguous. This TCR was sampled from a human donor in a cohort sampled during active or convalescent COVID-19. CDR3 sequence: CASRPPRESSTGELFF. As DNA, the CDR3 is TGTGCCAGTAGACCGCCTCGCGAGAGCTCCACCGGGGAGCTGTTTTTT.